The next 28 T cell receptor beta chains were all read from a single sample in a study of control samples from healthy donors and cancer patients. Method: immunoSEQ multiplex PCR; TCRdb's copy keeps in-frame clones and lacks some. Of 130,000 or so clones listed, roughly 92% are singletons. What was sequenced was blood. Receptor source: a man aged 18-30 years in good health.

Here the CDR3 DNA reads TGTGCCAGTAGTAGGGGACAGGGTCCCTACGAGCAGTACTTC. Residues: CASSRGQGPYEQYF. J is TRBJ2-7 and V is TRBV19; 9 nucleotides line up with TRBD1. Per germline, CDR1 LNHDA and CDR2 SQIVND (reference sequence). This CDR3 has 14 amino acids. V was clipped by 4 bases and J by 2 bases; unmatched bases: 3.

The chain uses TRBV10-3 and TRBJ1-4; D is perhaps TRBD1 (5 bases). This CDR3 region has 16 residues. Trimming removed 2 bases at V and 8 bases at J, with 18 bases between. Per germline, CDR1 ENHRY and CDR2 SYGVKD. The CDR3 coding sequence is TGTGCCATCAGTGAGATATCGGAGGGGTTTGAGGAAAAACTGTTTTTT. Translated, it gives CAISEISEGFEEKLFF.

The chain is built from TRBV5-1 and TRBJ2-3; D not resolved. The CDR3 covers 15 residues. With 7 bases removed from V and 1 base from J, the gap between germline ends came to 16 bases. Germline CDR1 and CDR2: SGHRS and YFSETQ. CDR3 bases: TGCGCCAGCGCTAATTACGCCTCCGGCACAGATACGCAGTATTTT. Protein sequence: CASANYASGTDTQYF.

The gene calls are TRBV11-2 and TRBJ1-3; D ambiguous. The CDR3 has 15 residues. From germline, CDR1 is SGHAT and CDR2 FQNNGV. Trimming pared 2 bases from V and 3 bases from J, leaving 11 bases between. The CDR3, as DNA: TGTGCCAGCAGCTTATGGGCGGGAATTGGAAACACCATATATTTT. Translation: CASSLWAGIGNTIYF. The full variable domain, with the rest looked up from reference TRBV11-2 and TRBJ1-3, is EAGVAQSPRYKIIEKRQSVAFWCNPISGHATLYWYQQILGQGPKLLIQFQNNGVVDDSQLPKDRFSAERLKGVDSTLKIQPAKLEDSAVYLCASSLWAGIGNTIYFGEGSWLTVV.

J is TRBJ1-2 and V is TRBV2; tentative D call: TRBD1 (5 bases). V lost 6 bases to trimming and J lost 0 bases, with 11 bases between them. CDR1 and CDR2 (germline): SNHLY, FYNNEI. This CDR3 contains 14 residues. The CDR3 region is CASRWDESNYGYTF. The CDR3 nucleotides read TGTGCCAGCAGGTGGGACGAGTCTAACTATGGCTACACCTTC. Supplemented by reference TRBV2 and TRBJ1-2, the full variable domain reads EPEVTQTPSHQVTQMGQEVILRCVPISNHLYFYWYRQILGQKVEFLVSFYNNEISEKSEIFDDQFSVERPDGSNFTLKIRSTKLEDSAMYFCASRWDESNYGYTFGSGTRLTVV.

This clone occurred once. The J gene is TRBJ2-2, the V gene TRBV7-9; 9 nucleotides align to TRBD1. J gave up 5 bases and V 1 base, and 5 bases lay outside the gene matches. This CDR3 contains 16 residues. Germline V gene data show CDR1 as SEHNR and CDR2 as FQNEAQ (reference sequence). CDR3 protein: CASSLGDREATGELFF. The CDR3, as DNA: TGTGCCAGCAGCTTAGGGGACAGGGAGGCGACCGGGGAGCTGTTTTTT. Complete variable domain (other parts from reference TRBV7-9 and TRBJ2-2): DTGVSQNPRHKITKRGQNVTFRCDPISEHNRLYWYRQTLGQGPEFLTYFQNEAQLEKSRLLSDRFSAERPKGSFSTLEIQRTEQGDSAMYLCASSLGDREATGELFFGEGSRLTVL.

This clone was seen only a few times. The same CDR3 is also encoded by other DNA sequences in this sample. The CDR3 bases are TGTGCCAGCAGCTTGGCGGGGGGCGGGACAGATACGCAGTATTTT. Protein: CASSLAGGGTDTQYF. The rearrangement links TRBV5-4 to TRBJ2-3, with D possibly being TRBD2 (7 bases). CDR1 is SGHNT, CDR2 YYREEE, per germline (reference sequence). The V end lost 0 bases, the J end lost 3 bases, and 11 bases lay between the germline ends. The CDR3 covers 15 residues.

The CDR3 sequence is CARRREYLAKNIQYF. CDR3 DNA sequence: TGTGCCAGACGTCGAGAGTATCTAGCCAAAAACATTCAGTACTTC. J is TRBJ2-4 and V is TRBV9; D unclear. Looked up from germline, CDR1 is SGDLS and CDR2 is YYNGEE. V was trimmed by 8 bases and J by 0 bases, leaving 15 bases between them. This CDR3 contains 15 residues.

The chain carries TRBV13 and TRBJ2-1; 12 bases align to TRBD2. The trim removed 2 bases at V and 5 bases at J, leaving 10 bases unmatched. Germline V CDR1 and CDR2: PRHDT, FYEKMQ (reference sequence). This CDR3 contains 18 residues. The CDR3 bases are TGTGCCAGCAGCTTAATACTAGCGGGGGGAAAAATTAACAATGAGCAGTTCTTC. This codes for CASSLILAGGKINNEQFF. Full variable domain (rest looked up from reference TRBV13 and TRBJ2-1): AAGVIQSPRHLIKEKRETATLKCYPIPRHDTVYWYQQGPGQDPQFLISFYEKMQSDKGSIPDRFSAQQFSDYHSELNMSSLELGDSALYFCASSLILAGGKINNEQFFGPGTRLTVL.

The chain uses TRBV30 and TRBJ1-3; D call uncertain. Trimming cost V 0 bases and J 8 bases, with 8 bases left between them. CDR1 and CDR2 (germline): GTSNPN, SVGIG (reference sequence). The CDR3 extends over 12 amino acids. CDR3 sequence (DNA): TGTGCCTGGAGTGTAAATGATTACACCATATATTTT. This sequence encodes CAWSVNDYTIYF.

The genes are TRBV7-9 and TRBJ2-3; possible D gene TRBD2, 5 bases. V dropped 3 bases and J dropped 7 bases, with 11 bases sitting between them. The CDR3 is 13 residues long. Per the germline V gene, CDR1 is SEHNR and CDR2 is FQNEAQ (reference sequence). CDR3 sequence (DNA): TGTGCCAGCAGCTTTCCAATAGCGAATACGCAGTATTTT. As protein: CASSFPIANTQYF.

Comments on this clone: Other nucleotide sequences from this sample produce the same CDR3. The CDR3: CASSQGLAGATYEQYF. CDR3 sequence (DNA): TGTGCCAGCAGCCAAGGACTAGCGGGGGCTACCTACGAGCAGTACTTC. The chain combines TRBV3-1 (or the pseudogene TRBV3-2) with TRBJ2-7; 12 positions match TRBD2. In germline, CDR1 is LGHDT, CDR2 YNNKEL (reference sequence). V trimming: 1 base; J trimming: 2 bases; junction bases outside the gene matches: 3. CDR3 length equals 16 residues.

In its sample, this clone was seen once. Other nucleotide sequences from this sample produce the same CDR3. The chain links TRBV20-1 to TRBJ1-1; the D gene is possibly TRBD1 (5 bases). The CDR3 consists of 11 residues. Germline CDR1 is DFQATT and CDR2 is SNEGSKA (reference sequence). V gave up 3 bases and J gave up 5 bases, with 7 bases separating them. This chain's CDR3 is CSASWGTEAFF. DNA for the CDR3: TGCAGTGCTAGTTGGGGGACTGAAGCTTTCTTT.

The chain joins TRBV10-1 to TRBJ2-3; 7 bases agree with TRBD1. Germline CDR1 and CDR2: WNHNN and SYGVQD (reference sequence). This CDR3 comprises 15 residues. The trim removed 6 bases at V and 2 bases at J, leaving 8 bases unmatched. The CDR3 loop reads CASSWAGGHTDTQYF. The CDR3 bases are TGCGCCAGCAGCTGGGCAGGGGGTCACACAGATACGCAGTATTTT.

CDR3 sequence reads: CAIAQGSLNTEAFF. CDR3 coding DNA: TGTGCCATCGCACAGGGGTCGTTGAACACTGAAGCTTTCTTT. The rearrangement links TRBV11-3 to TRBJ1-1; 7 bases match TRBD1. Unmatched junction bases numbered 8, after V lost 10 bases and J lost 0 bases. CDR3 length: 14 residues. Germline assignment: CDR1 SGHNT and CDR2 YENEEA.

The rearrangement joins TRBV3-1 (or the pseudogene TRBV3-2) to TRBJ2-1, with 11 bases fitting TRBD2. After removal of 2 bases from V and 0 bases from J, the junction contained 9 bases not matched to a gene. The CDR3 has 19 amino acids. Germline V CDR1 and CDR2: LGHDT, YNNKEL (reference sequence). The CDR3 DNA sequence: TGTGCCAGCAGCCAAAGCTCCCCTAGCGGGGGGAGCTCCTACAATGAGCAGTTCTTC. Its translation: CASSQSSPSGGSSYNEQFF.

The chain is built from TRBV4-2 and TRBJ1-5, with a tentative D call TRBD1 (6 bases). The length of the CDR3 is 14 residues. V lost 2 bases and J lost 5, with 10 bases in between. Per germline, CDR1 LGHNA and CDR2 YNFKEQ. This CDR3 reads CASSQRTVDQPQHF. For the CDR3, the DNA is TGTGCCAGCAGCCAACGGACAGTGGATCAGCCCCAGCATTTT.

The chain is built from TRBV25-1 and TRBJ2-3, with D perhaps TRBD2 (5 bases). V lost 1 base and J lost 0, with 11 bases in between. CDR3 size: 16 residues. Germline lookup yields CDR1 MGHDK and CDR2 SYGVNS. The CDR3, as DNA: TGTGCCAGCAGTGAATTAGGACGGACTAGCACAGATACGCAGTATTTT. It is translated as CASSELGRTSTDTQYF.

This clone was detected once. J is TRBJ1-2 and V is TRBV10-1; no definite D call. Germline V gene sequence: CDR1 WNHNN, CDR2 SYGVQD (reference sequence). The CDR3 consists of 13 residues. V was cut by 3 bases and J by 2 bases, with 7 bases left in between. The CDR3 bases are TGCGCCAGCAGTGAAAACAGCAACTATGGCTACACCTTC. Its protein is CASSENSNYGYTF.

V and J are TRBV5-5 and TRBJ1-2, with TRBD1 matching over 7 bases. This CDR3 contains 19 residues. Germline V lookup: CDR1 SGHKS, CDR2 YYEKEE (reference sequence). V lost 0 bases, J lost 5 bases, and 19 bases stayed unmatched. The CDR3: CASSLVWHLNPGGGYGYTF. The CDR3 coding sequence is TGTGCCAGCAGCTTGGTTTGGCACCTCAACCCAGGGGGGGGATATGGCTACACCTTC.

The rearrangement links TRBV2 to TRBJ2-5; 7 bases match TRBD1. The CDR3 runs 14 residues. Germline assignment: CDR1 SNHLY and CDR2 FYNNEI. Unmatched junction bases numbered 11, after V lost 8 bases and J lost 5 bases. CDR3 DNA sequence: TGTGCCAGCTATTCTATAAGGGGGCGGGAGACCCAGTACTTC. It yields the protein CASYSIRGRETQYF.

The chain employs TRBV29-1 and TRBJ1-5; D ambiguous. Germline values: CDR1 SQVTM, CDR2 ANQGSEA. V dropped 0 bases and J dropped 7 bases, with 1 base sitting between them. There are 10 residues in the CDR3. The CDR3 nucleotides are TGCAGCGTTGAAGAGCAGCCCCAGCATTTT. As protein: CSVEEQPQHF.

V and J are TRBV5-1 and TRBJ2-7; weak D call: TRBD1 (6 bases). Germline V gives CDR1 SGHRS, CDR2 YFSETQ. The CDR3 covers 18 residues. V dropped 3 bases and J dropped 7 bases, with 29 bases sitting between them. CDR3 sequence (DNA): TGCGCCAGCAGCTCCACGCTTTCGTTACGGACAGCCCAGGGGGAGCAGTACTTC. Its translation is CASSSTLSLRTAQGEQYF.

The chain joins TRBV5-4 to TRBJ2-5; D gene ambiguous. The CDR3 length is 16 residues. Trimming stripped 0 bases from V and 4 bases from J, with 16 bases between. Germline loops: CDR1 SGHNT, CDR2 YYREEE (reference sequence). The CDR3 DNA reads as TGTGCCAGCAGCTTGGATCAAGGGCGGTCGGGAGAGACCCAGTACTTC. It encodes CASSLDQGRSGETQYF.

The rearrangement joins TRBV5-6 to TRBJ2-2, with 10 bases that match TRBD1. This CDR3 spans 16 amino acids. Per germline, CDR1 SGHDT and CDR2 YYEEEE. The ends lost 4 bases at V and 2 bases at J; junction bases unmatched: 5. Written as DNA, the CDR3 is TGTGCCAGCAGCCGGGACAGGGGAACCAACACCGGGGAGCTGTTTTTT. It yields the protein CASSRDRGTNTGELFF. The complete variable domain, with remaining parts taken from reference TRBV5-6 and TRBJ2-2, reads DAGVTQSPTHLIKTRGQQVTLRCSPKSGHDTVSWYQQALGQGPQFIFQYYEEEERQRGNFPDRFSGHQFPNYSSELNVNALLLGDSALYLCASSRDRGTNTGELFFGEGSRLTVL.

The rearrangement links TRBV10-2 to TRBJ1-3; D remains ambiguous. V dropped 9 bases and J dropped 4 bases, with 13 bases sitting between them. CDR1 is WSHSY and CDR2 is SAAADI in the germline V gene. The CDR3 runs 13 residues. CDR3 residues: CASAPRSGNTIYF. As DNA, the CDR3 is TGCGCCAGTGCCCCTCGCTCGGGAAACACCATATATTTT.

This rearrangement joins TRBV5-4 to TRBJ2-5, with 10 bases identical to TRBD2. This CDR3 region has 16 residues. The junction had 7 bases not matched to a gene; V was cut back by 3 bases and J by 2 bases. The germline gives CDR1 SGHNT, CDR2 YYREEE (reference sequence). The CDR3 nucleotides read TGTGCCAGCAGCTCTTTAGCGGGGGGCCTTCAAGAGACCCAGTACTTC. Its protein is CASSSLAGGLQETQYF.

The chain is built from TRBV5-6 and TRBJ2-2; 8 bases are shared with TRBD1. With 4 bases clipped from V and 1 base from J, the junction kept 12 bases outside the gene matches. The CDR3 contains 18 residues. Looked up from germline, CDR1 is SGHDT and CDR2 is YYEEEE. The CDR3 DNA sequence: TGTGCCAGCAGCCGACTGGGGTTCGGGACAGGGAACACCGGGGAGCTGTTTTTT. Translating gives CASSRLGFGTGNTGELFF.